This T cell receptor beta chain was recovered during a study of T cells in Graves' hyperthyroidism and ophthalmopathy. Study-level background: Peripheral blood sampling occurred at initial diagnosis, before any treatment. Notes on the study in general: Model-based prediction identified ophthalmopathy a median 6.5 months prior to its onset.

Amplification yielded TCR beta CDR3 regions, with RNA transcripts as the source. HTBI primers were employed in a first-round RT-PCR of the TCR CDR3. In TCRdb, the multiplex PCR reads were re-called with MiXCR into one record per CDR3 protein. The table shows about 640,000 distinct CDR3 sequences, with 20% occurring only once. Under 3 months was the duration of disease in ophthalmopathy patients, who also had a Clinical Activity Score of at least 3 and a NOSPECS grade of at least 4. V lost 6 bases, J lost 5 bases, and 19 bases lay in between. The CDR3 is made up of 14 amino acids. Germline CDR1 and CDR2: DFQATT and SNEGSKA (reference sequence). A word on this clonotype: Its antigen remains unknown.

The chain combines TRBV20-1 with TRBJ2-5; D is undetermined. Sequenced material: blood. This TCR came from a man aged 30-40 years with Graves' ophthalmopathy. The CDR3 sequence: CSALRRLGKETQYF. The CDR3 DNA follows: TGCAGTGCGCTCCGGCGGTTGGGGAAGGAGACCCAGTACTTC.